The 9 T cell receptor beta chains in this list originate from one sample, sequenced in a study of blood T cell repertoires in COVID-19. Assay: immunoSEQ multiplex PCR; the TCRdb copy retains only in-frame clones and omits some. The table has about 130,000 clones, 88% seen once. Sequences were obtained from peripheral blood. Receptors originate from a man in his fifties with acute or convalescent COVID-19.

The genes are TRBV5-1 and TRBJ2-5; D possibly corresponds to TRBD1 (5 bases). Looked up from germline, CDR1 is SGHRS and CDR2 is YFSETQ. V lost 1 base and J 3 bases, leaving 10 bases between the germline ends. The CDR3 is 14 residues long. The CDR3, as DNA: TGCGCCAGCAGCTTGTCGATGACAGAAGAGACCCAGTACTTC. Protein: CASSLSMTEETQYF.

The V call is TRBV5-5, the J call TRBJ2-7; 10 nucleotides align to TRBD1. Germline V CDR1 and CDR2: SGHKS, YYEKEE (reference sequence). The CDR3 consists of 13 residues. The V and J ends lost 4 bases and 9 bases, in that order; junction bases with no gene match: 7. Here the CDR3 reads CASSVGQGIRQYF. Here the CDR3 DNA reads TGTGCCAGCAGCGTGGGACAGGGGATACGGCAGTACTTC. Combining the CDR3 with reference TRBV5-5 and TRBJ2-7 gives the whole variable domain DAGVTQSPTHLIKTRGQQVTLRCSPISGHKSVSWYQQVLGQGPQFIFQYYEKEERGRGNFPDRFSARQFPNYSSELNVNALLLGDSALYLCASSVGQGIRQYFGPGTRLTVT.

The chain joins TRBV18 to TRBJ2-1; 9 bases agree with TRBD2. Germline loops: CDR1 KGHSH, CDR2 LQKENI. The V segment lost 1 base and the J segment 6 bases; nucleotides outside the gene matches: 4. The CDR3 spans 15 residues. The CDR3 reads CASSPQGGRANEQFF. The DNA for the CDR3 is TGTGCCAGCTCACCACAGGGCGGGAGGGCCAATGAGCAGTTCTTC.

The gene calls are TRBV6-2 or TRBV6-3 and TRBJ1-5; D ambiguous. V was trimmed by 4 bases and J by 6 bases, leaving 7 bases between them. The CDR3 is made up of 12 amino acids. The germline CDR1 and CDR2 sequences are MNHEY and SVGEGT. The CDR3 coding sequence is TGTGCCAGCAGTTTGAGAGGTCAGCCCCAGCATTTT. Amino acid sequence: CASSLRGQPQHF.

The rearrangement links TRBV10-3 to TRBJ2-4; 7 bases align to TRBD1. V shed 2 bases and J 0 bases; nucleotides not matched to a gene: 10. CDR1 ENHRY and CDR2 SYGVKD come from the germline V gene. CDR3 size: 18 residues. Here the CDR3 DNA reads TGTGCCATCAGTGAGCCCTCCGGTGCAGGGGGAGCCAAAAACATTCAGTACTTC. Translated, it gives CAISEPSGAGGAKNIQYF.

Of note for this clone: Other DNA sequences in the sample encode the same CDR3. The chain is built from TRBV28 and TRBJ2-1; TRBD2 matches at 9 bases. The V segment lost 5 bases and the J segment 0 bases; nucleotides outside the gene matches: 2. The CDR3 consists of 15 residues. Germline V gene lookup returns CDR1 MDHEN and CDR2 SYDVKM. CDR3 nucleotide sequence: TGTGCCAGCAGTCTTAGCGGGAGCTCCTACAATGAGCAGTTCTTC. Translating gives CASSLSGSSYNEQFF.

V is TRBV3-1 (or the pseudogene TRBV3-2) and J is TRBJ2-2; 7 bases are shared with TRBD2. CDR1 and CDR2 (germline): LGHDT, YNNKEL (reference sequence). V lost 6 bases and J lost 7; bases outside the gene matches: 11. CDR3 length: 15 amino acids. The CDR3 sequence is CASRASGTNDGELFF. The CDR3 bases are TGTGCCAGCAGGGCAAGCGGGACCAACGACGGGGAGCTGTTTTTT.

The chain joins TRBV5-1 to TRBJ1-1; TRBD1 might be the D (5 bases). The CDR3 is 17 residues long. V shed 3 bases and J shed 0 bases, with 18 bases lying between them. In germline, CDR1 is SGHRS, CDR2 YFSETQ. The CDR3, as DNA: TGCGCCAGCAGCTACGCACACAGACAGAATATGAACACTGAAGCTTTCTTT. Protein product: CASSYAHRQNMNTEAFF. Full variable domain (outside the CDR3, taken from reference TRBV5-1 and TRBJ1-1): KAGVTQTPRYLIKTRGQQVTLSCSPISGHRSVSWYQQTPGQGLQFLFEYFSETQRNKGNFPGRFSGRQFSNSRSEMNVSTLELGDSALYLCASSYAHRQNMNTEAFFGQGTRLTVV.

This clone occurred once. The V and J genes are TRBV7-2 and TRBJ1-5; D perhaps matches TRBD1 (6 bases). CDR1 is SGHTA, CDR2 FQGNSA, per germline. V lost 5 bases, J lost 3 bases, and 17 bases lay in between. This CDR3 region has 16 residues. This CDR3 reads CASSPTSGQTNQPQHF. The CDR3 region has the DNA TGTGCCAGCAGCCCTACCTCGGGACAAACCAATCAGCCCCAGCATTTT. Full variable domain (rest looked up from reference TRBV7-2 and TRBJ1-5): GAGVSQSPSNKVTEKGKDVELRCDPISGHTALYWYRQSLGQGLEFLIYFQGNSAPDKSGLPSDRFSAERTGGSVSTLTIQRTQQEDSAVYLCASSPTSGQTNQPQHFGDGTRLSIL.